This T cell receptor beta chain was sequenced during a study of T cell responses to AZD1222 COVID-19 vaccine. For the study at large: Second doses that came at about 4 or about 12 weeks were put together.

Overall study results and limits: Females made up more of the donors, who were largely white British, and clonal diversity may have come out too low. Recipients of two AZD1222 doses showed rising Spike-specific TCR breadth and depth.

This clone appeared once. Antigen unknown. Trimming took off 3 bases at V and 6 bases at J, with 12 bases between the two ends. The CDR3 totals 13 residues. Germline V gene data show CDR1 as MGHRA and CDR2 as YSYEKL. Some clones are missing from TCRdb's copy, which holds only in-frame ones; the method was immunoSEQ multiplex PCR. Among over 110,000 clones listed, 80% to 90% were seen once. The sequenced sample was peripheral blood, obtained on day 0 of AZD1222 vaccination. This rearrangement joins TRBV4-1 to TRBJ2-7, with D possibly being TRBD1 or TRBD2 (5 bases each). The receptor comes from an adult in good health. The CDR3 nucleotides read TGCGCCAGCAGCCATCCAGCAGGGAGCGAGCAGTACTTC. Protein product: CASSHPAGSEQYF.